Listed below are T cell receptor beta chains from one sample, sequenced in a study of CD8 T cells in ankylosing spondylitis. TCRdb processed the 5' RACE reads anew with MiXCR; each CDR3 protein has one entry. The sample carries 150,000 to 250,000 distinct CDR3 sequences, 10% to 15% recorded once. Sequenced material: blood, either unsorted or a sorted T cell fraction (not recorded which). The receptors shown here come from a male donor with ankylosing spondylitis or in good health (not recorded which). Both conserved end residues are part of each CDR3. The D gene is left open where the match is weak. Clone sizes are given selectively: once, few, many, or a class where the clone is expanded.

clone size	V gene	J gene	D gene	CDR3 protein	CDR3 DNA
NA	TRBV12-3/TRBV12-4	TRBJ1-1	TRBD1	CASRLGGRGAFF	TGTGCCAGCAGACTAGGGGGCCGGGGGGCTTTCTTT
NA	TRBV29-1	TRBJ2-1	TRBD1	CSVCLTGFSNEQFF	TGCAGCGTCTGTCTGACAGGGTTCTCCAATGAGCAGTTCTTC
few	TRBV4-2	TRBJ2-7	TRBD1	CASSLQGQGLDEQYF	TGTGCCAGCAGCCTACAGGGACAGGGGCTCGACGAGCAGTACTTC
NA	TRBV3-1	TRBJ2-1	TRBD2	CASSQESAGGSSYNEQFF	TGTGCCAGCAGCCAAGAGTCGGCGGGGGGGAGCTCCTACAATGAGCAGTTCTTC
few	TRBV29-1	TRBJ2-7	TRBD1	CSVEEGTGGYEQYF	TGCAGCGTTGAAGAAGGGACAGGGGGCTACGAGCAGTACTTC
few	TRBV10-3	TRBJ2-2	NA	CAISDKGTGELFF	TGTGCCATCAGTGACAAGGGGACCGGGGAGCTGTTTTTT
few	TRBV2	TRBJ2-3	TRBD1	CASFPVGTGVSDTQYF	TGTGCCAGCTTCCCGGTGGGGACAGGAGTTTCAGATACGCAGTATTTT
NA	TRBV5-6	TRBJ2-7	TRBD2	CASSLGGTSTYEQYF	TGTGCCAGCAGCTTGGGAGGGACTAGTACCTACGAGCAGTACTTC
few	TRBV12-3/TRBV12-4	TRBJ2-3	TRBD2	CASSRRLAGGRTDTQYF	TGTGCCAGCAGTCGCCGACTAGCGGGAGGTCGCACAGATACGCAGTATTTT
NA	TRBV11-2	TRBJ1-1	NA	CASSLQLGVPTEAFF	TGTGCCAGCAGCTTACAGCTTGGGGTGCCCACTGAAGCTTTCTTT
many	TRBV7-2	TRBJ2-7	NA	CASSLYLSGYEQYF	TGTGCCAGCAGCTTATATCTTTCAGGGTACGAGCAGTACTTC